The clone carrying this TCR beta chain was seen a single time. Assay: immunoSEQ multiplex PCR; the TCRdb copy retains only in-frame clones and omits some. The sample includes more than 300,000 clones, around 85% of them seen just once. Indicated treatment: approximately 18 received Ad26.COV2.S at low or high dose, single or two shots; about 5 received placebo; per-sample allocation not given. Day 63 after the first injection of vaccine or placebo was the sampling time. At a Boston site, the person donating was an adult of 18-55 years. This sample was included in a study of Ad26.COV2.S vaccination and SARS-CoV-2 variants. CDR3 length equals 10 residues. Trimming stripped 2 bases from V and 6 bases from J, with 0 bases between. Germline V gene data show CDR1 as MDHEN and CDR2 as SYDVKM.

The sequence was collected from a person aged 18-65 years who received the Ad26.COV2.S COVID-19 vaccine or a placebo. The J gene is TRBJ2-3, the V gene TRBV28; D is undetermined. Sequences were derived from peripheral blood, sampled in a trial of Ad26.COV2.S vaccine versus placebo. The CDR3 protein is CASSLDTQYF. CDR3 nucleotides: TGTGCCAGCAGTTTAGATACGCAGTATTTT.